The subject of this entry is one T cell receptor beta chain. Its antigen is as yet unknown. V shed 6 bases and J 4 bases; nucleotides not matched to a gene: 4. The CDR3 runs 15 residues. Germline CDR1 reads MNHNS; CDR2 reads SASEGT. This record comes from a study of cytomegalovirus exposure and HLA in healthy donors. Study observations and caveats: Available immune exposure information covered CMV serostatus only. A previous analysis found most TCR beta V segments productive roughly 87% or roughly 30% of the time. Later on, analysis showed that most CMV-associated TCR beta chains appeared to be HLA-restricted.

The study ran its PCR with 60 Vbeta and 13 Jbeta primers. Methods used by the authors: Later reanalysis found 80 million or so unique TCR beta chains, around 10 million of them shared. TCRdb's copy holds only in-frame clones and misses some; the assay was immunoSEQ multiplex PCR. V, J and clone size are taken as reported in that table, and D and trimming were inferred from the DNA itself. The sample shows roughly 62,000 clones, 77% of them seen only once. The sequenced sample was PBMCs. The sequence was collected from a woman in her thirties or forties in good health and CMV-seropositive. This chain joins TRBV6-1 and TRBJ1-5; 12 nucleotides align to TRBD1. This CDR3 reads CASSGTGGPNQPQHF. The DNA of the CDR3 is TGTGCCAGCAGCGGGACAGGGGGCCCAAATCAGCCCCAGCATTTT.